One sample yielded the 15 T cell receptor beta chains listed below, sequenced in a study of cytomegalovirus exposure and HLA in healthy donors. Libraries were prepared by immunoSEQ multiplex PCR; TCRdb keeps only in-frame clonotypes and omits some of them. This sample has about 240,000 clones, with around 87% found just once. Sequencing was carried out using PBMCs. The source of these receptors is a man between 18 and 29 years old in good health and CMV-seronegative.

This clone was detected once. The J gene is TRBJ2-5, the V gene TRBV5-1; tentative D call: TRBD1 (5 bases). The CDR3 has 14 residues. Germline CDR1 SGHRS, CDR2 YFSETQ. The V and J ends lost 5 bases and 0 bases respectively, with 11 bases between them. Here the CDR3 reads CASSREDNQETQYF. The CDR3 region has the DNA TGCGCCAGCAGTCGTGAGGACAACCAAGAGACCCAGTACTTC. Supplemented by reference TRBV5-1 and TRBJ2-5, the full variable domain reads KAGVTQTPRYLIKTRGQQVTLSCSPISGHRSVSWYQQTPGQGLQFLFEYFSETQRNKGNFPGRFSGRQFSNSRSEMNVSTLELGDSALYLCASSREDNQETQYFGPGTRLLVL.

V and J are TRBV14 and TRBJ2-1; D might be TRBD2 (6 bases). Germline loops: CDR1 SGHDN, CDR2 FVKESK. The CDR3 is 14 residues long. V lost 10 bases and J lost 5, with 18 bases in between. In DNA form, the CDR3 reads TGTGCCACCCGGGGTTGGGGGGAGAACAATGAGCAGTTCTTC. Amino acid sequence: CATRGWGENNEQFF.

CDR3 protein: CASSVEGADTIYF. CDR3 DNA: TGTGCCAGCAGTGTAGAGGGTGCGGACACCATATATTTT. V gene TRBV6-1 combines with J gene TRBJ1-3; D unresolved. Germline V gene lookup returns CDR1 MNHNS and CDR2 SASEGT. The CDR3 is 13 amino acids. V gave up 4 bases and J gave up 8 bases, with 12 bases separating them.

The table lists this clone with a count of one. J is TRBJ2-7 and V is TRBV20-1, with no clear D. The length of the CDR3 is 11 residues. Trimming stripped 7 bases from V and 3 bases from J, with 10 bases between. Germline CDR1 is DFQATT and CDR2 is SNEGSKA (reference sequence). The CDR3 region has the DNA TGCAGTGTGCCAGGATACTACGAGCAGTACTTC. Residues: CSVPGYYEQYF.

This clone was observed once. The V gene is TRBV6-5, the J gene TRBJ1-6; D is uncertain. CDR1 and CDR2 from the germline V gene are MNHEY and SVGAGI. V lost 6 bases to trimming and J lost 7 bases, with 7 bases between them. This CDR3 contains 12 residues. The CDR3 coding sequence is TGTGCCAGCAGCAGGAACAATTCACCCCTCCACTTT. Protein sequence: CASSRNNSPLHF.

The chain joins TRBV6-6 to TRBJ2-7, with D perhaps matching TRBD2 (6 bases). Germline V gene lookup returns CDR1 MNHNY and CDR2 SVGAGI (reference sequence). V was trimmed by 4 bases and J by 3 bases, leaving 19 bases between them. CDR3 size: 16 residues. The CDR3 bases are TGTGCCAGCAGTTTAAACCCCACGGAGGGAGGCTACGAGCAGTACTTC. Protein sequence: CASSLNPTEGGYEQYF.

J is TRBJ2-3 and V is TRBV6-1, with TRBD2 as a possible D gene (5 bases). Germline V gene data show CDR1 as MNHNS and CDR2 as SASEGT. With 2 bases removed from V and 2 bases from J, the gap between germline ends came to 11 bases. There are 15 residues in the CDR3. DNA of the CDR3: TGTGCCAGCAGTGAAATGGTGGGAGCCACAGATACGCAGTATTTT. It specifies CASSEMVGATDTQYF.

The chain links TRBV9 to TRBJ2-3; 8 bases agree with TRBD2. The germline CDR1 and CDR2 sequences are SGDLS and YYNGEE. The CDR3 is made up of 16 amino acids. The V gene end was trimmed by 0 bases and the J gene end by 2 bases; junction bases not matched to a gene: 5. Written as DNA, the CDR3 is TGTGCCAGCAGCGTAGAGGGCGGGGGGATCACAGATACGCAGTATTTT. Protein: CASSVEGGGITDTQYF.

The V and J genes are TRBV7-3 and TRBJ2-7; 15 bases are shared with TRBD2. The CDR3 consists of 17 residues. V gave up 2 bases and J gave up 4 bases; unmatched junction bases: 6. Germline V CDR1 and CDR2: SGHTA, FQGTGA. The CDR3 reads CASSLGLAGGQLYEQYF. The CDR3 DNA reads as TGTGCCAGCAGCTTAGGACTAGCGGGAGGGCAGTTGTACGAGCAGTACTTC.

The chain carries TRBV5-1 and TRBJ1-1; 9 bases align to TRBD1. Germline CDR1 SGHRS, CDR2 YFSETQ. The CDR3 runs to 15 residues. Trimming removed 4 bases from V and 0 bases from J; junction bases left unmatched: 4. CDR3: CASSVTGGMNTEAFF. DNA of the CDR3: TGCGCCAGCAGCGTGACAGGGGGAATGAACACTGAAGCTTTCTTT.

This chain connects TRBV7-8 to TRBJ2-7; TRBD2 is a possible D gene (6 bases). From germline, CDR1 is SGHVS and CDR2 FQNEAQ. V was clipped by 7 bases and J by 0 bases, with 10 bases between them. The CDR3 contains 13 residues. DNA for the CDR3: TGTGCCAGCACCGGGAGAGTCTCCTACGAGCAGTACTTC. The encoded protein is CASTGRVSYEQYF.

This rearrangement joins TRBV5-1 to TRBJ1-1; D unresolved. The V end was cut by 3 bases, the J end by 0 bases, with 9 bases between. The length of the CDR3 is 14 residues. Germline CDR1 is SGHRS and CDR2 is YFSETQ. CDR3: CASSWAAMNTEAFF. In DNA form, the CDR3 reads TGCGCCAGCAGCTGGGCAGCTATGAACACTGAAGCTTTCTTT.

The rearrangement links TRBV18 to TRBJ2-2; D gene uncertain. Germline lookup yields CDR1 KGHSH and CDR2 LQKENI. The CDR3 runs 14 residues. The V gene lost 3 bases and the J gene lost 4 bases, with 9 bases spanning the gap. CDR3 amino acids: CASSPQVGTGELFF. The CDR3 DNA sequence: TGTGCCAGCTCACCTCAAGTCGGCACCGGGGAGCTGTTTTTT.

The chain has TRBV7-9 and TRBJ2-7; 11 bases align to TRBD1. The CDR3 covers 15 residues. Germline CDR1 reads SEHNR; CDR2 reads FQNEAQ (reference sequence). V lost 5 bases to trimming and J lost 4 bases; unmatched junction nucleotides: 7. The CDR3, as DNA: TGTGCCAGCAGCCCCGTAGGACAGGGGGCGTACGAGCAGTACTTC. This codes for CASSPVGQGAYEQYF.

The V gene is TRBV4-1, the J gene TRBJ2-1, with unresolved D. This CDR3 region has 12 residues. V was shortened by 0 bases and J by 6 bases, with 3 bases between the two germline ends. In germline, CDR1 is MGHRA, CDR2 YSYEKL. In DNA, the CDR3 is TGCGCCAGCAGCCAAGACGGCAATGAGCAGTTCTTC. It translates to CASSQDGNEQFF.